The 5 T cell receptor beta chains in this list originate from one sample, sequenced in a study of cytomegalovirus exposure and HLA in healthy donors. Amplification used 60 Vbeta primers and 13 Jbeta primers. Libraries were prepared by immunoSEQ multiplex PCR; TCRdb keeps only in-frame clonotypes and omits some of them. The table has approximately 70,000 clones, 70% to 75% seen once; the top ten hold over 20%. Sequenced material: PBMCs. The receptors derive from a woman aged 25 to 39 in good health and CMV-seropositive.

V gene TRBV5-1 combines with J gene TRBJ1-2; no reliable D call. Deletions cut 0 bases from V and 4 bases from J, with 7 bases between. This CDR3 spans 13 amino acids. Germline V gene lookup returns CDR1 SGHRS and CDR2 YFSETQ. The CDR3 is CASSLEHFYGYTF. The CDR3 nucleotides are TGCGCCAGCAGCTTGGAGCATTTCTATGGCTACACCTTC.

The chain uses TRBV6-5 and TRBJ2-7; tentative D call: TRBD2 (7 bases). Deletions cut 3 bases from V and 2 bases from J, with 14 bases between. The CDR3 loop spans 15 amino acids. Germline lookup yields CDR1 MNHEY and CDR2 SVGAGI. The CDR3 DNA reads TGTGCCAGCAGTTATTATGCGGGGGCTCCCTACGAGCAGTACTTC. This gives the protein CASSYYAGAPYEQYF.

The V call is TRBV6-6, the J call TRBJ2-7; the match to TRBD2 covers 14 bases. The CDR3 spans 16 residues. Per germline, CDR1 MNHNY and CDR2 SVGAGI (reference sequence). After removal of 6 bases from V and 5 bases from J, the junction contained 9 bases not matched to a gene. CDR3 DNA: TGTGCCAGCAGCCCTGGGACTAGCGGGAGCATCCACGAGCAGTACTTC. Translating gives CASSPGTSGSIHEQYF.

The chain employs TRBV5-8 and TRBJ1-5, with a weak D call TRBD1 (6 bases). Germline V lookup: CDR1 SGHTS, CDR2 YDEGEE. Trimming left V 3 bases short and J 1 base short, with 14 bases between. This CDR3 contains 16 residues. The DNA for the CDR3 is TGTGCCAGCAGCTACCGACAGGTCGCCAGCAATCAGCCCCAGCATTTT. Translation: CASSYRQVASNQPQHF.

This clone was seen more than once but under ten times. The chain joins TRBV5-1 to TRBJ2-7, with D maybe TRBD1 (5 bases). The V end lost 1 base, the J end lost 6 bases, and 11 bases lay between the germline ends. The CDR3 is 13 amino acids. Germline V gene lookup returns CDR1 SGHRS and CDR2 YFSETQ. In DNA form, the CDR3 reads TGCGCCAGCAGCTTGCTCAGGGAACGCGAGCAGTACTTC. Translation gives CASSLLREREQYF.